The clone carrying this T cell receptor (beta chain) showed up many times. The antigen remains undetermined. The germline V and J ends were trimmed by 3 bases and 1 base, with 15 bases remaining between them. Germline V lookup: CDR1 SGHVS, CDR2 FNYEAQ. The CDR3 contains 16 residues. The data were taken from a study of T cell repertoires in cytomegalovirus infection. The overall study: Shared public TCR beta signatures pointed to both CMV infection and a matching HLA type.

MiXCR, applied by TCRdb to the reads, yields one record per CDR3 protein. The table shows 500,000 or so distinct CDR3 sequences, with 16% occurring only once. Study-wide points: The study identified carriers of CMV plus the relevant HLA from cumulative public TCR beta family frequency. CMV-specific HLA-C-restricted TCR beta clonotypes dominated the ex vivo response.

This rearrangement joins TRBV7-6 to TRBJ1-1; the D gene is possibly TRBD1 (6 bases). Sequencing used CD8+ T cells from PBMCs. This sequence was found in a human donor in good health (CMV status not recorded). Some clones in this sample may be carry-over from other donors' samples. CDR3 nucleotide sequence: TGTGCCAGCAGCTTCCCCACGACAGGCGAGAACACTGAAGCTTTCTTT. It yields the protein CASSFPTTGENTEAFF. Full variable domain (missing parts from reference TRBV7-6 and TRBJ1-1): GAGVSQSPRYKVTKRGQDVALRCDPISGHVSLYWYRQALGQGPEFLTYFNYEAQQDKSGLPNDRFSAERPEGSISTLTIQRTEQRDSAMYRCASSFPTTGENTEAFFGQGTRLTVV.